Below, 16 T cell receptor beta chains from the same sample are listed, as sequenced in a study of T cells in Graves' hyperthyroidism and ophthalmopathy. Template material for amplifying TCR beta CDR3 regions consisted of RNA transcripts. TCR CDR3 underwent first-round RT-PCR with the HTBI primer set. Using its own MiXCR run on the multiplex PCR reads, TCRdb lists one record per CDR3 protein. The sample carries about 480,000 distinct CDR3 sequences, over 13% recorded once. Sequences were obtained from blood. These receptors came from a woman aged 18-35 years with Graves' hyperthyroidism.

Many counts were recorded for this clonotype. The chain employs TRBV5-1 and TRBJ2-1; 7 bases map to TRBD1. V gave up 4 bases and J gave up 6 bases; unmatched junction bases: 10. CDR1 is SGHRS, CDR2 YFSETQ, per germline. The CDR3 is 15 amino acids. CDR3 DNA: TGCGCCAGCAGCCCCTGGGGTTCAGGGGGCAATGAGCAGTTCTTC. Amino acids: CASSPWGSGGNEQFF.

This sequence joins TRBV4-2 and TRBJ2-1; D gene uncertain. The CDR3 sequence is 16 residues long. Per the germline V gene, CDR1 is LGHNA and CDR2 is YNFKEQ. V was pared by 0 bases and J by 2 bases, with 11 bases between. This chain's CDR3 is CASSQETGGAYNEQFF. The CDR3 DNA sequence: TGTGCCAGCAGCCAAGAAACTGGCGGAGCCTACAATGAGCAGTTCTTC.

This clonotype appeared many times. The chain has TRBV20-1 and TRBJ2-3; D is ambiguous. This CDR3 has 12 residues. Germline V gene sequence: CDR1 DFQATT, CDR2 SNEGSKA (reference sequence). V was cut by 6 bases and J by 4 bases, with 11 bases left in between. The DNA of the CDR3 is TGCAGTGCCATAGCCGACCCAGATACGCAGTATTTT. The encoded protein is CSAIADPDTQYF.

This clonotype was seen at least ten times. The chain links TRBV30 to TRBJ1-4; D is undetermined. There are 11 residues in the CDR3. Germline assignment: CDR1 GTSNPN and CDR2 SVGIG (reference sequence). The germline V and J ends were trimmed by 4 bases and 7 bases, with 7 bases remaining between them. The CDR3 DNA reads TGTGCCTGGAAAACAGCTGAAAAACTGTTTTTT. It translates to CAWKTAEKLFF.

Many counts were recorded for this clonotype. The chain uses TRBV14 and TRBJ1-2; D gene uncertain. Germline V lookup: CDR1 SGHDN, CDR2 FVKESK. The CDR3 totals 14 residues. V shed 1 base and J shed 4 bases, with 10 bases lying between them. In DNA form, the CDR3 reads TGTGCCAGCAGCCAAGGGTCATATGCCTATGGCTACACCTTC. This codes for CASSQGSYAYGYTF.

This chain joins TRBV19 and TRBJ2-6, with D unresolved. Trimming took 7 bases from V and 0 from J, leaving 13 bases between them. The CDR3 totals 16 residues. The germline V gene encodes CDR1 LNHDA and CDR2 SQIVND (reference sequence). CDR3 in amino acids: CASTPASSSGANVLTF. In DNA form, the CDR3 reads TGTGCCAGTACTCCGGCCTCAAGCTCTGGGGCCAACGTCCTGACTTTC.

The chain carries TRBV12-5 and TRBJ1-5, with a possible D match to TRBD1 (5 bases). In germline, CDR1 is LGHNT, CDR2 FRNRAP. The CDR3 is 14 amino acids. V lost 1 base and J 7 bases, leaving 11 bases between the germline ends. The CDR3 here is CASGLGRGTQPQHF. In nucleotides, the CDR3 is TGTGCTAGTGGTTTGGGAAGGGGTACCCAGCCCCAGCATTTT.

The rearrangement links TRBV6-2 or TRBV6-3 to TRBJ1-4; 9 nucleotides agree with TRBD1. Germline CDR1 and CDR2: MNHEY and SVGEGT. The length of the CDR3 is 15 residues. V trimming: 5 bases; J trimming: 6 bases; junction bases outside the gene matches: 7. DNA for the CDR3: TGTGCCAGCAGTCCCTCCGGGACAGGGTATGAAAAACTGTTTTTT. As protein: CASSPSGTGYEKLFF.

V is TRBV30 and J is TRBJ2-1; possible D gene TRBD2, 5 bases. The CDR3 runs 15 residues. The ends were cut back, 3 bases at V and 0 bases at J, with 12 bases in the middle. Germline CDR1 reads GTSNPN; CDR2 reads SVGIG (reference sequence). The CDR3 loop reads CAWRGDYNSYNEQFF. The CDR3 nucleotides read TGTGCCTGGAGGGGAGATTATAACTCCTACAATGAGCAGTTCTTC. The variable domain in full, completed from reference TRBV30 and TRBJ2-1, reads SQTIHQWPATLVQPVGSPLSLECTVEGTSNPNLYWYRQAAGRGLQLLFYSVGIGQISSEVPQNLSASRPQDRQFILSSKKLLLSDSGFYLCAWRGDYNSYNEQFFGPGTRLTVL.

This clonotype was counted only a few times. The V call is TRBV2, the J call TRBJ1-2; possibly TRBD1 for D (5 bases). Trimming stripped 1 base from V and 2 bases from J, with 5 bases between. Germline V gives CDR1 SNHLY, CDR2 FYNNEI. CDR3 size: 13 residues. The CDR3 DNA follows: TGTGCCAGCAGTGAAGGGACAAACTATGGCTACACCTTC. This encodes CASSEGTNYGYTF.

This clonotype was found many times. This chain joins TRBV19 and TRBJ1-1; 8 bases agree with TRBD1. CDR3 length: 19 amino acids. Trimming removed 6 bases from V and 4 bases from J; junction bases left unmatched: 22. Germline V CDR1 and CDR2: LNHDA, SQIVND (reference sequence). This chain's CDR3 is CASRYSRRGQAARFTEAFF. CDR3 nucleotides: TGTGCCAGTAGATATTCTCGGCGGGGACAGGCGGCCCGGTTCACTGAAGCTTTCTTT.

This clonotype showed up many times. The CDR3 here is CASSRQPNQPQHF. The CDR3 DNA reads as TGTGCCAGTAGTAGACAGCCCAATCAGCCCCAGCATTTT. J is TRBJ1-5 and V is TRBV19; D is perhaps TRBD1 (5 bases). This CDR3 has 13 residues. CDR1 is LNHDA and CDR2 is SQIVND in the germline V gene (reference sequence). V was clipped by 4 bases and J by 3 bases, with 7 bases between them.

This clonotype was seen many times. The genes are TRBV28 and TRBJ1-2, with 8 bases fitting TRBD1. J lost 7 bases, V lost 7 bases, and 8 bases had no gene match. The CDR3 consists of 13 residues. CDR1 is MDHEN and CDR2 is SYDVKM in the germline V gene. This CDR3 is CASTYRGASGYTF. In DNA form, the CDR3 reads TGTGCCAGCACCTACAGGGGGGCCTCTGGCTACACCTTC.

This chain links TRBV4-1 with TRBJ2-5; possibly TRBD2 for D (6 bases). This CDR3 is 16 amino acids long. V lost 3 bases and J lost 4, with 18 bases in between. The germline V gene encodes CDR1 MGHRA and CDR2 YSYEKL. DNA for the CDR3: TGCGCCAGCAGCCAGCTGGAGGGACGGGCCCTAGAGACCCAGTACTTC. Encoded protein: CASSQLEGRALETQYF.

This clonotype has at least ten counts. This CDR3 is CASSLGRELYNEQFF. The DNA for the CDR3 is TGTGCCAGCAGCTTAGGGCGGGAACTCTACAATGAGCAGTTCTTC. This chain connects TRBV11-3 to TRBJ2-1; a weak D match, TRBD2 (6 bases). The CDR3 runs 15 residues. Germline loops: CDR1 SGHNT, CDR2 YENEEA. V was trimmed by 1 base and J by 3 bases, leaving 10 bases between them. The whole variable domain, filled in from reference TRBV11-3 and TRBJ2-1, reads EAGVVQSPRYKIIEKKQPVAFWCNPISGHNTLYWYLQNLGQGPELLIRYENEEAVDDSQLPKDRFSAERLKGVDSTLKIQPAELGDSAVYLCASSLGRELYNEQFFGPGTRLTVL.

This clonotype was counted ten times or more. V is TRBV20-1 and J is TRBJ2-3, with D perhaps TRBD1 (6 bases). This CDR3 is 13 amino acids long. Germline V gives CDR1 DFQATT, CDR2 SNEGSKA (reference sequence). Trimming removed 6 bases at V and 0 bases at J, with 10 bases between. CDR3 sequence reads: CSAYDRSTDTQYF. CDR3 bases: TGCAGTGCCTACGACAGGAGCACAGATACGCAGTATTTT.